A selection of T cell receptor beta chains follows, all from one sample in a study of PD-1 blockade in mismatch repair-deficient tumors. Sequencing used immunoSEQ multiplex PCR; TCRdb keeps in-frame clones, though not all of them. The table lists 65,000 to 80,000 clones, almost 80% of them singletons. Specimen: peripheral blood, collected 2 weeks after starting pembrolizumab. The receptor set was obtained from an adult with mismatch repair-deficient cancer. The CDR3 runs from the conserved cysteine through the conserved F or W. A D gene is named only where the DNA matches it firmly. Not every row has a clone size; where given, it reads once, few, many or a size class.

cdr3_nt: TGTGCCAGCAGTTTGTATACAGGGGTTGGAGAGACCCAGTACTTC
cdr3_aa: CASSLYTGVGETQYF
clone_size: few
d_call: TRBD1
v_call: TRBV27
j_call: TRBJ2-5

cdr3_nt: TGTGCCAGCAGCCATCTGGGGGATACGCAGTATTTT
cdr3_aa: CASSHLGDTQYF
clone_size: .
d_call: .
v_call: TRBV7-6
j_call: TRBJ2-3

cdr3_nt: TGTGCCAGCAGTTCAGGGACTAGGAGTTTGGAGACCCAGTACTTC
cdr3_aa: CASSSGTRSLETQYF
clone_size: once
d_call: TRBD2
v_call: TRBV27
j_call: TRBJ2-5

cdr3_nt: TGTGCCAGCTCCAGGGGCCCTAATGAAAAACTGTTTTTT
cdr3_aa: CASSRGPNEKLFF
clone_size: .
d_call: .
v_call: TRBV9
j_call: TRBJ1-4

cdr3_nt: TGTGCCAGTAGTATTCCGGGACAGCTTTATAGCAATCAGCCCCAGCATTTT
cdr3_aa: CASSIPGQLYSNQPQHF
clone_size: .
d_call: TRBD1
v_call: TRBV19
j_call: TRBJ1-5

cdr3_nt: TGTGCCAGCAGCAGTCGTGACAGGGGGAACACTGAAGCTTTCTTT
cdr3_aa: CASSSRDRGNTEAFF
clone_size: .
d_call: TRBD1
v_call: TRBV5-4
j_call: TRBJ1-1

cdr3_nt: TGTGCCAGCAGTCTAAGCCGTTGGGGTGAAGCTTTCTTT
cdr3_aa: CASSLSRWGEAFF
clone_size: medium-sized
d_call: .
v_call: TRBV28
j_call: TRBJ1-1

cdr3_nt: TGTGCCAGCAGTCCGCGAGTAGCGGGATTCGAAGATACGCAGTATTTT
cdr3_aa: CASSPRVAGFEDTQYF
clone_size: few
d_call: TRBD2
v_call: TRBV28
j_call: TRBJ2-3

cdr3_nt: TGTGCCAGCAGCTCGGGACTAGCAGGGACCCAGTACTTC
cdr3_aa: CASSSGLAGTQYF
clone_size: few
d_call: TRBD2
v_call: TRBV7-9
j_call: TRBJ2-5

cdr3_nt: TGTGCCAGCTCTTTGGTTAACACTGAAGCTTTCTTT
cdr3_aa: CASSLVNTEAFF
clone_size: .
d_call: .
v_call: TRBV28
j_call: TRBJ1-1

cdr3_nt: TGTGCCAGCAGTTACGGGGACGGAACCTACGAGCAGTACTTC
cdr3_aa: CASSYGDGTYEQYF
clone_size: once
d_call: .
v_call: TRBV27
j_call: TRBJ2-7

cdr3_nt: TGCGCCAGCAGCTTTGGGGGGTCCACTTCGGAAAAACTGTTTTTT
cdr3_aa: CASSFGGSTSEKLFF
clone_size: .
d_call: .
v_call: TRBV5-1
j_call: TRBJ1-4

cdr3_nt: TGTGCCAGCAGTGAGGGAGGCCAGCCCCAGCATTTT
cdr3_aa: CASSEGGQPQHF
clone_size: .
d_call: .
v_call: TRBV25-1
j_call: TRBJ1-5

cdr3_nt: TGTGCCAGCAGCTGGCCCTCGGGTGGCGAGCAGTACTTC
cdr3_aa: CASSWPSGGEQYF
clone_size: few
d_call: .
v_call: TRBV5-1
j_call: TRBJ2-7

cdr3_nt: TGTGCCAGCAGCCGGGGACTACTCTTTGACTACGAGCAGTACTTC
cdr3_aa: CASSRGLLFDYEQYF
clone_size: .
d_call: TRBD2
v_call: TRBV7-7
j_call: TRBJ2-7

cdr3_nt: TGTGCCTGGAGTGTCATGGGAGCCCTCACCGGGGAGCTGTTTTTT
cdr3_aa: CAWSVMGALTGELFF
clone_size: .
d_call: .
v_call: TRBV30
j_call: TRBJ2-2

cdr3_nt: TGCGCCAGCAGCCAAGAGGAGCGGGAGGGCTACGAGCAGTACTTC
cdr3_aa: CASSQEEREGYEQYF
clone_size: few
d_call: TRBD2
v_call: TRBV4-3
j_call: TRBJ2-7

cdr3_nt: TGTGCCAGCAGCTACACGTCGGAGACCCAGTACTTC
cdr3_aa: CASSYTSETQYF
clone_size: .
d_call: .
v_call: TRBV6-5
j_call: TRBJ2-5

cdr3_nt: TGTGCCAGCAGACCGGGACAGGCCGAAGGTGAGCAGTTCTTC
cdr3_aa: CASRPGQAEGEQFF
clone_size: .
d_call: TRBD1
v_call: TRBV27
j_call: TRBJ2-1

cdr3_nt: TGTGCCAGCAGGGGCGGGTCGGGAGGTATAGGCGGGGAGCTGTTTTTT
cdr3_aa: CASRGGSGGIGGELFF
clone_size: .
d_call: TRBD2
v_call: TRBV11-3
j_call: TRBJ2-2

cdr3_nt: TGTGCCAGCTCACCACGCGGAACAGGGAGGGGCAATCAGCCCCAGCATTTT
cdr3_aa: CASSPRGTGRGNQPQHF
clone_size: .
d_call: .
v_call: TRBV18
j_call: TRBJ1-5

cdr3_nt: TGCGCCAGCAGTGAATCTAGAGACCCAGAAGATGAGCAGTTCTTC
cdr3_aa: CASSESRDPEDEQFF
clone_size: few
d_call: .
v_call: TRBV10-1
j_call: TRBJ2-1

cdr3_nt: TGTGCTAGCAGCGAGTGGTTGAATGAAAAACTGTTTTTT
cdr3_aa: CASSEWLNEKLFF
clone_size: .
d_call: .
v_call: TRBV7-7
j_call: TRBJ1-4

cdr3_nt: TGTGCCAGCAGCTTGAACACCGGGGAGCTGTTTTTT
cdr3_aa: CASSLNTGELFF
clone_size: .
d_call: .
v_call: TRBV5-6
j_call: TRBJ2-2

cdr3_nt: TGTGCCAGTAGTATAGCGGTGGGGGCGGGACATGGGCAGTACTTC
cdr3_aa: CASSIAVGAGHGQYF
clone_size: few
d_call: .
v_call: TRBV19
j_call: TRBJ2-7

cdr3_nt: TGTGCCAGCACTGGGTTTACGGAAGCCTACGAGCAGTACTTC
cdr3_aa: CASTGFTEAYEQYF
clone_size: .
d_call: .
v_call: TRBV5-6
j_call: TRBJ2-7

cdr3_nt: TGTGCCAGCAGTGAACGGGGGGGGCAGATCCCCACTGAAGCTTTCTTT
cdr3_aa: CASSERGGQIPTEAFF
clone_size: .
d_call: .
v_call: TRBV6-4
j_call: TRBJ1-1

cdr3_nt: TGCAGCGTTGAAGAGGGGGGGCACGAGCAGTACTTC
cdr3_aa: CSVEEGGHEQYF
clone_size: .
d_call: .
v_call: TRBV29-1
j_call: TRBJ2-7